This T cell receptor (beta chain) was identified during a study of beta chain features in type 1 diabetes (dated by TCRdb to 2017 to 2018). Some background on the complete study: Patients and healthy donors did not differ in mean age, gender distribution, total cell number or subset yield. The study compared the TCRB repertoires of sorted circulating CD4+ T cell subsets in recently diagnosed type 1 diabetes patients with those in matched healthy donors. A total of roughly 100 million sorted cells were examined across all samples, and a strong correlation was observed between cell number per subset and RNA yield. Naive and central memory subsets were obtained from all 30 or so donors, but regulatory and stem cell-like memory subsets were isolated from only 8 patients and roughly 8 healthy donors.

All of the isolated RNA was reverse transcribed with the High Capacity cDNA Reverse Transcription Kit, so expressed TCRB transcripts were sequenced. Naive, central memory and regulatory T cell samples underwent deep immunoSEQ sequencing, averaging roughly 3.3 million total reads per sample. Sorted cells were lysed in RLT buffer and RNA was extracted with DNase-treated RNeasy Micro or Mini kits, depending on cell number. Each cell subset was processed on its own to prevent cross-contamination, while patient and healthy donor samples were processed together. Using the immunoSEQ multiplex PCR, TCRB sequences were amplified from cDNA into 87-bp fragments spanning the CDR3 region. Amplicons were sequenced on the Illumina HiSeq platform. Turning to the authors' computational methods: Synthetic template baselines were used to correct PCR bias computationally, reads within Hamming distance 2 were collapsed, and singletons that could not be merged were discarded. Reads were aligned against IMGT to assign V, D and J genes, CDR3 length and insertions or deletions at six rearrangement sites. Clonotype counts were normalized to sorted cell number within each subset before computing true diversity and Gini coefficients with the tcR R package. The overlap coefficient, calculated on TCRB nucleotide sequences, was used to quantify repertoire sharing. Out-of-frame TCRB sequences from naive cells were analyzed as a proxy for the pre-selection repertoire. TCRdb re-hosts the immuneACCESS table, in-frame sequences only. Its copies lack some clones; in the studies checked, an unresolved V gene accounts for under half of them, and the cause for the rest is not known. V, J and clone size reflect that table, while D and trimming were determined from the DNA. The sample yields about 360,000 clones; 10% to 15% were counted once. About 0.017% of the sample belongs to the ten largest clones.

This clone has just a few counts. The antigen it binds to is not known. The sample holds no much larger clone one base away, and base qualities are not on file. The paper as a whole reports these results and caveats: Because small numbers of individuals were included in the HLA sub-analyses, any influence of HLA type on TCRB rearrangement was left unresolved. In all four CD4+ subsets, TCRB CDR3 length was moderately but significantly shorter in type 1 diabetes patients. Shorter templates might have been favored by PCR, but patient and control samples were amplified and corrected together, so both groups would have been affected equally by any skew. Because cDNA was sequenced instead of genomic DNA, activated cells with high expression could be over-represented, although the groups did not differ in activation or CD3 levels. At VDJ recombination sites, patients with type 1 diabetes made fewer insertions and deleted more nucleotides, a pattern implying thymic rearrangement abnormalities. Naive, central memory and regulatory TCRB repertoires appeared more similar among patients than among healthy donors.

According to the germline V gene, CDR1 reads LGHNA and CDR2 reads YNFKEQ. Trimming takes 0 bases off V and 4 bases off J; junction bases not matched to a gene: 5. Counted from cysteine to phenylalanine, this CDR3 has 16 amino acids. The retained sequence is limited to the CDR3, 48 bases, with the frame set at the first base. From each donor, a single peripheral blood sample of 95 to 150 mL on average was drawn into heparinised tubes. A BD FACSAria II was used to sort naive, central memory, regulatory and stem cell-like memory CD4+ T cells with a panel that included CD45RO, CCR7, CD25, CD127, CD95 and CD27. A purity above 95% was achieved for all sorted populations. PBMCs were separated immediately by Lymphoprep density gradient centrifugation and were stained directly, without being cultured. Samples were stained and sorted in pairs, with one healthy donor and one patient per experiment, so that batch effects were minimized.

This clonotype was obtained from a man between 18 and 35 years old in good health. The sample was naive CD4+ T cells from blood. Explained via the paper, the cell subset or site label denotes: true naive CD4+ T cells. The V gene is TRBV4-2 and the J gene is TRBJ1-5, with 8 junctional bases fitting TRBD1. Read as DNA, the sequence is TGTGCCAGCAGCCAAGATAGGGGACAGGTAAATCAGCCCCAGCATTTT. This sequence encodes CASSQDRGQVNQPQHF.